This T cell receptor beta chain was found in a study of human T cells and chemical hapten exposure. TCRdb re-called the RACE reads with MiXCR, one entry per CDR3 protein. This sample yields 90,000 or so distinct CDR3 sequences, of which approximately 9% are seen a single time; 2.6% belongs to the top ten. Findings of the study overall: Counts of TCRs expanded at PT1 correlated positively with patch test score.

Germline CDR1 reads MGHRA; CDR2 reads YSYEKL. Trimming pared 0 bases from V and 4 bases from J, leaving 10 bases between. The CDR3 is 15 amino acids. Documented time point: pre-sensitization, week 0. As to treatment: therapeutic diphenylcyclopropenone sensitization with weekly scalp DPC. Comments on this clonotype: The antigen is undetermined.

The TCR sequence derives from a man aged 35-49 years with alopecia areata. Some clones in this sample may be carry-over from other donors' samples. The V call is TRBV4-1, the J call TRBJ2-1, with TRBD2 as a possible D gene (5 bases). Sequenced material: whole blood, taken in connection with sensitization to the hapten diphenylcyclopropenone (DPC). Here the CDR3 reads CASSQDSGVYNEQFF. The CDR3 coding sequence is TGCGCCAGCAGCCAAGATTCCGGGGTGTACAATGAGCAGTTCTTC.